Presented here are 8 T cell receptor beta chains from one specimen sequenced in a study of cytomegalovirus exposure and HLA in healthy donors. It was with 60 Vbeta and 13 Jbeta primers that the PCR ran. Sequencing was performed with immunoSEQ multiplex PCR; in TCRdb, only in-frame clones are kept and a portion is missing. The sample totals about 130,000 clones. The sample comprised PBMCs. These receptors were taken from a man in his late teens or twenties in good health and CMV-seronegative.

This rearrangement joins TRBV7-9 to TRBJ2-5; 10 bases line up with TRBD1. The V and J ends lost 4 bases and 2 bases, in that order; junction bases with no gene match: 7. The CDR3 contains 16 residues. The V gene's germline CDR1 is SEHNR and CDR2 FQNEAQ (reference sequence). The CDR3 protein is CASSSPGQGWQETQYF. The CDR3 DNA sequence: TGTGCCAGCAGCTCGCCGGGACAGGGGTGGCAAGAGACCCAGTACTTC.

This chain connects TRBV5-1 to TRBJ2-1; 8 positions match TRBD2. The CDR3 runs 16 residues. Germline V gene sequence: CDR1 SGHRS, CDR2 YFSETQ. J was trimmed by 8 bases and V by 1 base; bases with no gene match: 11. The CDR3 DNA is TGCGCCAGCAGCTTGTTGGGACTAGGGAGTGTGGATGAGCAGTTCTTC. It specifies CASSLLGLGSVDEQFF.

The chain recombines TRBV5-1 with TRBJ1-4; D is unresolved. Trimming pared 4 bases from V and 8 bases from J, leaving 21 bases between. The CDR3 runs 16 residues. Germline CDR1 reads SGHRS; CDR2 reads YFSETQ. CDR3 residues: CASSRQNLVEREKLFF. The CDR3 region has the DNA TGCGCCAGCAGCCGACAAAATCTTGTGGAGCGGGAAAAACTGTTTTTT.

The chain recombines TRBV7-2 with TRBJ1-3; 8 nucleotides agree with TRBD1. CDR3 length: 14 amino acids. CDR1 and CDR2 (germline): SGHTA, FQGNSA. Trimming at V came to 2 bases and at J to 4 bases, leaving 1 base not matched to a gene. DNA for the CDR3: TGTGCCAGCAGCTTAAACAGGGGGGGAAACACCATATATTTT. Translation: CASSLNRGGNTIYF.

This chain links TRBV28 with TRBJ1-5; D is undetermined. Germline CDR1 and CDR2: MDHEN and SYDVKM. The CDR3 covers 15 residues. Trimming removed 6 bases from V and 0 bases from J, with 12 bases in between. The CDR3 nucleotides read TGTGCCAGCAGGGCGGGAGATTATAGCAATCAGCCCCAGCATTTT. It codes for CASRAGDYSNQPQHF.

The genes are TRBV27 and TRBJ2-5; D not certain. Trimming cost V 5 bases and J 0 bases, with 16 bases left between them. The germline V gene encodes CDR1 MNHEY and CDR2 SMNVEV (reference sequence). The CDR3 is made up of 16 amino acids. The CDR3 bases are TGTGCCAGCAGTCTACGACCAGGAAGGTACCAAGAGACCCAGTACTTC. Its translation: CASSLRPGRYQETQYF.

The rearrangement joins TRBV6-5 to TRBJ2-7; D ambiguous. This CDR3 has 14 amino acids. Trimming removed 4 bases at V and 0 bases at J, with 10 bases between. Germline V lookup: CDR1 MNHEY, CDR2 SVGAGI. Written as DNA, the CDR3 is TGTGCCAGCAGTTCCCCCGGGTTCTCCTACGAGCAGTACTTC. It codes for CASSSPGFSYEQYF.

This rearrangement joins TRBV7-2 to TRBJ1-1, with a tentative D call TRBD1 (5 bases). Germline CDR1 reads SGHTA; CDR2 reads FQGNSA. The CDR3 has 14 residues. Trimming shortened V by 1 base and J by 10 bases, and 16 bases separated the two germline ends. The CDR3 sequence: CASSLGPDIPGAFF. DNA of the CDR3: TGTGCCAGCAGCTTAGGCCCGGACATACCCGGAGCTTTCTTT.